Below, one T cell receptor beta chain is given with its context. Per the study methods: Researchers report that nucleated cell counts were estimated from reference gene primer amplification. Sequencing used immunoSEQ multiplex PCR; TCRdb keeps in-frame clones, though not all of them. V and J calls and clone size are those listed in that table; D and trimming were worked out from the DNA. The sample comprises around 70,000 clones, around 75% of which are singletons, and over 20% rests with the top ten. Trimming cost V 2 bases and J 7 bases, with 12 bases left between them. CDR3 length: 14 residues. Germline lookup yields CDR1 MNHEY and CDR2 SVGAGI. The data originate from a study of blood T cell repertoires in COVID-19. Study-level information: From T cells, B-cell-depleted T cells, or PBMCs came the material, which was cDNA or gDNA.

Sequences were obtained from peripheral blood. The J gene is TRBJ1-3, the V gene TRBV6-5; possible D gene TRBD1, 5 bases. The sequence came from a man between 65 and 79 years old with acute or convalescent COVID-19. CDR3 coding DNA: TGTGCCAGCAGTTACGGGGCCGCCAGCAACACCATATATTTT. Encoded protein: CASSYGAASNTIYF.